This TCR beta chain was sequenced for a study of Ad26.COV2.S vaccination and SARS-CoV-2 variants. Study-wide background: Participants got Ad26.COV2.S intramuscularly, once or twice 56 days apart.

Treatment indicated: roughly 19 received Ad26.COV2.S at low or high dose, single or two shots; roughly 5 received placebo; per-sample allocation not given. Sampling happened 63 days after the first vaccine or placebo injection. Study observations and caveats: Spike-specific TCR breadth ran higher among vaccine recipients than placebo recipients.

This CDR3 has 16 amino acids. The assay was immunoSEQ multiplex PCR, and TCRdb's table has in-frame clones only and misses some. The top ten hold 10% to 15% of the sample, which has 410,000 or so clones, 90% seen once. Points on this clone: What it binds is unknown.

The sequence was obtained from a person aged 18-60 years who received the Ad26.COV2.S COVID-19 vaccine or a placebo. The specimen comprised peripheral blood, sampled in a trial of Ad26.COV2.S vaccine versus placebo. The V gene is TRBV21-1, the J gene TRBJ2-1; the table's D gene call, TRBD1, was not cross checked with the DNA. TRBV21-1 is marked as a pseudogene. CDR3 amino acids: CASTFDGRLPYNEQFF. CDR3 DNA sequence: TGTGCCAGCACGTTCGACGGCAGGCTTCCCTACAATGAGCAGTTCTTC.